The 26 T cell receptor beta chains below come from one sample, sequenced in a study of blood T cell repertoires in COVID-19 (dated by TCRdb to 2018 to 2020). Library preparation employed the immunoSEQ multiplex PCR assay. This is the immuneACCESS table as TCRdb keeps it, with only in-frame sequences that have V and J called. A part of the clones is gone; compared with another copy, unresolved V genes explain less than half, and the rest is unexplained. The sample has nearly 110,000 clones on record, about four fifths of them singletons. The ten largest clones take up approximately 4.4% of the sample. Sequenced sample: peripheral blood. The receptors here all came from a human donor in a cohort sampled during active COVID-19.

The chain combines TRBV21-1 with TRBJ2-3; the table's D gene call, TRBD2, was not cross checked with the DNA. TRBV21-1 is reported as a pseudogene. This CDR3 contains 15 residues. The CDR3 loop reads CAIAGATGSTDTQYF. CDR3 coding DNA: TGTGCCATCGCGGGGGCGACGGGGAGCACAGATACGCAGTATTTT.

The rearrangement links TRBV10-3 to TRBJ1-6; 9 positions agree with TRBD1. This CDR3 is built from 13 residues. The germline CDR1 and CDR2 sequences are ENHRY and SYGVKD. Trimming at V came to 7 bases and at J to 9 bases, leaving 4 bases not matched to a gene. The DNA for the CDR3 is TGTGCCATCACCGACAGGGGGGGTTCACCCCTCCACTTT. This gives the protein CAITDRGGSPLHF.

This clone occurred a few times. The chain links TRBV7-3 to TRBJ2-3; 10 bases map to TRBD2. The germline V gene encodes CDR1 SGHTA and CDR2 FQGTGA. V was pared by 5 bases and J by 2 bases, with 7 bases of the junction left unmatched. The CDR3 is 16 residues long. CDR3 sequence reads: CASSRLGLAATDTQYF. CDR3 nucleotides: TGTGCCAGCAGCCGCCTAGGACTAGCGGCCACAGATACGCAGTATTTT.

This rearrangement joins TRBV30 to TRBJ1-5; TRBD1 agrees at 9 bases. This CDR3 spans 15 amino acids. The V segment lost 4 bases and the J segment 4 bases; nucleotides outside the gene matches: 8. Germline CDR1 reads GTSNPN; CDR2 reads SVGIG (reference sequence). The CDR3 loop is CAWTPSDRGNQPQHF. DNA for the CDR3: TGTGCCTGGACTCCCTCGGACAGGGGAAATCAGCCCCAGCATTTT.

The gene calls are TRBV9 and TRBJ2-1; TRBD2 agrees at 7 bases. The V gene's germline CDR1 is SGDLS and CDR2 YYNGEE. Trimming at V came to 0 bases and at J to 6 bases, leaving 9 bases not matched to a gene. The CDR3 runs to 16 residues. The CDR3 region is CASSVESAGVFNEQFF. The CDR3 region has the DNA TGTGCCAGCAGCGTAGAATCGGCGGGAGTCTTCAATGAGCAGTTCTTC.

The chain carries TRBV27 and TRBJ1-1; D possibly corresponds to TRBD1 (6 bases). CDR1 MNHEY and CDR2 SMNVEV come from the germline V gene (reference sequence). V gave up 6 bases and J gave up 0 bases, with 14 bases separating them. The CDR3 length is 15 residues. The CDR3 nucleotides read TGTGCCAGCAGCTATGACAGGAGCATGAACACTGAAGCTTTCTTT. This sequence encodes CASSYDRSMNTEAFF.

This chain uses TRBV9 with TRBJ2-3; tentatively, D is TRBD1 (7 bases). This CDR3 comprises 19 residues. Germline CDR1 is SGDLS and CDR2 is YYNGEE. V lost 4 bases and J lost 0, with 24 bases in between. The CDR3 region has the DNA TGTGCCAGCAGCCACAGGGGTCTAGCGAAGGATACTAGCACAGATACGCAGTATTTT. Translating it yields CASSHRGLAKDTSTDTQYF.

This chain links TRBV10-3 with TRBJ1-1; D is uncertain. Trimming stripped 2 bases from V and 7 bases from J, with 11 bases between. This CDR3 spans 13 amino acids. Per the germline V gene, CDR1 is ENHRY and CDR2 is SYGVKD. The CDR3: CAISEGRLVEAFF. CDR3 bases: TGTGCCATCAGTGAGGGCAGGTTGGTTGAAGCTTTCTTT.

The chain carries TRBV10-2 and TRBJ2-5, with 7 positions matching TRBD1. V trimming: 5 bases; J trimming: 5 bases; junction bases outside the gene matches: 8. CDR3 size: 14 residues. CDR1 and CDR2 (germline): WSHSY, SAAADI. The CDR3 loop reads CASSTRQGRETQYF. For the CDR3, the DNA is TGCGCCAGCAGTACCCGACAGGGTCGGGAGACCCAGTACTTC.

The chain couples TRBV5-1 to TRBJ1-1; TRBD1 matches at 10 bases. The CDR3 sequence is 14 residues long. CDR1 and CDR2 from the germline V gene are SGHRS and YFSETQ. The V gene end was trimmed by 4 bases and the J gene end by 6 bases; junction bases not matched to a gene: 6. CDR3 nucleotides: TGCGCCAGCAGCAACGACAGGGGGCGAGCTGAAGCTTTCTTT. It yields the protein CASSNDRGRAEAFF.

The rearrangement links TRBV20-1 to TRBJ2-5; 7 bases line up with TRBD2. V was clipped by 6 bases and J by 7 bases; unmatched bases: 5. The CDR3 loop spans 11 amino acids. Germline-derived CDR1 and CDR2 are DFQATT and SNEGSKA (reference sequence). CDR3 coding DNA: TGCAGTGCCGCAGCGGGACCGACCCAGTACTTC. Protein product: CSAAAGPTQYF.

Comment on this clone: The junction departs from germline at one end; a sequencing error may be responsible. This CDR3 is CASSLDRGSYQPQHF. The CDR3 DNA is TGTGCCAGCAGCTTGGACAGGGGTAGCTATCAGCCCCAGCATTTT. The V gene is TRBV5-5, the J gene TRBJ1-5; 7 bases align to TRBD1. Germline loops: CDR1 SGHKS, CDR2 YYEKEE (reference sequence). The CDR3 covers 15 residues. Full variable domain (rest looked up from reference TRBV5-5 and TRBJ1-5): DAGVTQSPTHLIKTRGQQVTLRCSPISGHKSVSWYQQVLGQGPQFIFQYYEKEERGRGNFPDRFSARQFPNYSSELNVNALLLGDSALYLCASSLDRGSYQPQHFGDGTRLSIL.

V gene TRBV5-6 combines with J gene TRBJ1-2; the match to TRBD1 covers 8 bases. The CDR3 extends over 16 amino acids. Trimming took 0 bases from V and 4 from J; bases not matched to a gene: 8. Germline V lookup: CDR1 SGHDT, CDR2 YYEEEE. The CDR3 sequence: CASSLGLDRGAYGYTF. CDR3 DNA: TGTGCCAGCAGCTTGGGGCTCGACAGGGGCGCCTATGGCTACACCTTC.

This clone is a singleton in its sample. V is TRBV28 and J is TRBJ2-7, with TRBD1 matching over 7 bases. From germline, CDR1 is MDHEN and CDR2 SYDVKM. The CDR3 length is 15 residues. With 2 bases clipped from V and 4 bases from J, the junction kept 8 bases outside the gene matches. The CDR3 DNA reads TGTGCCAGCAGTTTAGTCGACAGGGCTGTTTACGAGCAGTACTTC. Translation: CASSLVDRAVYEQYF. Using reference TRBV28 and TRBJ2-7 for the parts outside the CDR3, the full variable domain is DVKVTQSSRYLVKRTGEKVFLECVQDMDHENMFWYRQDPGLGLRLIYFSYDVKMKEKGDIPEGYSVSREKKERFSLILESASTNQTSMYLCASSLVDRAVYEQYFGPGTRLTVT.

The rearrangement joins TRBV11-2 to TRBJ2-2; 8 bases map to TRBD1. CDR3 size: 14 residues. The germline V gene encodes CDR1 SGHAT and CDR2 FQNNGV. J was trimmed by 7 bases and V by 6 bases; bases with no gene match: 7. The CDR3 DNA follows: TGTGCCAGCAGTCTCGACAGGGGTGGCGGGGAGCTGTTTTTT. The encoded protein is CASSLDRGGGELFF.

The CDR3 DNA reads TGTGCCAGCAGCGTTCATACGGGTACGCAGTATTTT. Residues: CASSVHTGTQYF. This sequence joins TRBV7-2 and TRBJ2-3; D not certain. The CDR3 totals 12 residues. Germline V CDR1 and CDR2: SGHTA, FQGNSA. V lost 5 bases and J 8 bases, leaving 11 bases between the germline ends.

V and J are TRBV28 and TRBJ2-3; the match to TRBD2 covers 12 bases. This CDR3 is built from 19 residues. Trimming removed 6 bases from V and 2 bases from J; junction bases left unmatched: 15. The germline V gene encodes CDR1 MDHEN and CDR2 SYDVKM. The CDR3 is CASSPPLAGGILYTDTQYF. CDR3 coding DNA: TGTGCCAGCAGCCCCCCCCTAGCGGGAGGGATACTATACACAGATACGCAGTATTTT.

CDR3 protein: CASSLQGIFSGELFF. The CDR3 DNA reads TGTGCCAGTAGCCTACAGGGTATCTTCTCCGGGGAGCTGTTTTTT. V usage is TRBV19 and J usage is TRBJ2-2; D is possibly TRBD1 (6 bases). This CDR3 region has 15 residues. Germline CDR1 and CDR2: LNHDA and SQIVND (reference sequence). V was cut by 6 bases and J by 6 bases, with 17 bases left in between.

The chain links TRBV10-3 to TRBJ2-7; 9 bases are shared with TRBD1. Germline V CDR1 and CDR2: ENHRY, SYGVKD. Unmatched junction bases numbered 3, after V lost 5 bases and J lost 1 base. The CDR3 totals 14 residues. The CDR3 nucleotides read TGTGCCATCAGTACCGGGACAGGGTCCTACGAGCAGTACGTC. Translated: CAISTGTGSYEQYV.

The rearrangement links TRBV7-9 to TRBJ2-2; TRBD1 matches at 7 bases. CDR3 size: 14 residues. Germline lookup yields CDR1 SEHNR and CDR2 FQNEAQ (reference sequence). V lost 5 bases, J lost 5 bases, and 5 bases stayed unmatched. This CDR3 reads CASSKGQTTGELFF. The CDR3 DNA reads TGTGCCAGCAGCAAGGGACAGACGACCGGGGAGCTGTTTTTT.

The CDR3 here is CASSVGGGRATDTQYF. For the CDR3, the DNA is TGTGCCAGCAGCGTAGGGGGCGGGAGGGCCACAGATACGCAGTATTTT. The genes are TRBV9 and TRBJ2-3; TRBD2 agrees at 9 bases. The V gene end was trimmed by 0 bases and the J gene end by 2 bases; junction bases not matched to a gene: 4. The CDR3 contains 16 residues. The germline CDR1 and CDR2 sequences are SGDLS and YYNGEE.

The chain couples TRBV7-9 to TRBJ2-7; D is perhaps TRBD1 (5 bases). Germline values: CDR1 SEHNR, CDR2 FQNEAQ (reference sequence). V was pared by 3 bases and J by 8 bases, with 11 bases between. CDR3 length: 12 residues. Written as DNA, the CDR3 is TGTGCCAGCAGCTTTACGCGACAGAAGCAGTACGTC. Amino acid sequence: CASSFTRQKQYV.

The chain has TRBV28 and TRBJ1-5; D is unresolved. The CDR3 covers 17 residues. From germline, CDR1 is MDHEN and CDR2 SYDVKM. Deletions cut 3 bases from V and 4 bases from J, with 19 bases between. CDR3: CASSFLLQTNLNQPQHF. CDR3 coding DNA: TGTGCCAGCAGTTTTTTATTACAGACCAATCTAAATCAGCCCCAGCATTTT.

The chain carries TRBV18 and TRBJ2-5; a possible D gene is TRBD1 (6 bases). CDR3 size: 16 residues. V was shortened by 4 bases and J by 2 bases, with 17 bases between the two germline ends. From germline, CDR1 is KGHSH and CDR2 LQKENI. DNA for the CDR3: TGTGCCAGCTCACGATACTCCGGGACAAGTCAAGAGACCCAGTACTTC. As protein: CASSRYSGTSQETQYF.

In DNA form, the CDR3 reads TGTGCCAGCAGCTCGCATCGACAGGACTATGGCTACACCTTC. Translating gives CASSSHRQDYGYTF. The chain uses TRBV7-2 and TRBJ1-2, with a weak D call TRBD1 (6 bases). Germline CDR1 is SGHTA and CDR2 is FQGNSA. This CDR3 has 14 amino acids. Trimming left V 4 bases short and J 3 bases short, with 12 bases between.

CDR3 sequence: CASSIIQGRAEAFF. The DNA for the CDR3 is TGTGCCAGCAGCATCATTCAGGGGAGGGCTGAAGCTTTCTTT. V and J are TRBV21-1 and TRBJ1-1. TRBV21-1 is a listed pseudogene. The CDR3 runs 14 residues.